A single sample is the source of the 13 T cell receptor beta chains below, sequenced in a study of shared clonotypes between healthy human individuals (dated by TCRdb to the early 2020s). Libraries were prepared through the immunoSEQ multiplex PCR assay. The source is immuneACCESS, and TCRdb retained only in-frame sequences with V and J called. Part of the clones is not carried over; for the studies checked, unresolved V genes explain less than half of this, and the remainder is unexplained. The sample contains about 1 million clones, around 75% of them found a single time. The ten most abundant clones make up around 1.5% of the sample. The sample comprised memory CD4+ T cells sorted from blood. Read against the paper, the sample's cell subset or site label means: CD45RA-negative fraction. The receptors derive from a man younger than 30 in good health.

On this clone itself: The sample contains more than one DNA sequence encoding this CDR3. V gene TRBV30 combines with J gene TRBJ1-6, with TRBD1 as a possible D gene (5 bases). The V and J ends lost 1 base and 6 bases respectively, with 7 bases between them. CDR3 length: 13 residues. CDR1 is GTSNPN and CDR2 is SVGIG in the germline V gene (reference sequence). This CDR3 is CAWSDGGNSPLHF. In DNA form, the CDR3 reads TGTGCCTGGAGTGACGGGGGTAATTCACCCCTCCACTTT.

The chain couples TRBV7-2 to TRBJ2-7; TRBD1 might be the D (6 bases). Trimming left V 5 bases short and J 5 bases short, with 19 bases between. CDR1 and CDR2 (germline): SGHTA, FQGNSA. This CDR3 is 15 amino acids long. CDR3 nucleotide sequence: TGTGCCAGCAGCGACGGTGTCAGGGGTCTCCACGAGCAGTACTTC. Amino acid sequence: CASSDGVRGLHEQYF.

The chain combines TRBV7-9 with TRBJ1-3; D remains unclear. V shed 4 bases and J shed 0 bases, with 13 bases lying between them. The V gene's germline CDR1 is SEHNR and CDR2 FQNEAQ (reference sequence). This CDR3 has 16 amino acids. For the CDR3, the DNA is TGTGCCAGCAGCTCCGGCTGGACGGACTCTGGAAACACCATATATTTT. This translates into CASSSGWTDSGNTIYF.

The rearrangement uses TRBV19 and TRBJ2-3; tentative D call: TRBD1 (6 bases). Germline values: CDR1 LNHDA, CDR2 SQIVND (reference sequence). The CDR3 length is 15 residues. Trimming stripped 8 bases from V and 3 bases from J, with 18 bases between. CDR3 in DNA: TGTGCCAGTTCCCCCCTGGACAGTACGACAGATACGCAGTATTTT. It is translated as CASSPLDSTTDTQYF.

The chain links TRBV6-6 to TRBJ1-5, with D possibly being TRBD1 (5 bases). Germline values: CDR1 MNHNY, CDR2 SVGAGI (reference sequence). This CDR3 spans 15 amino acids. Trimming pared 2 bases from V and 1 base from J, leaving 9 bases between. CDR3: CASSYLGGSNQPQHF. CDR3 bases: TGTGCCAGCAGTTACCTCGGGGGAAGCAATCAGCCCCAGCATTTT.

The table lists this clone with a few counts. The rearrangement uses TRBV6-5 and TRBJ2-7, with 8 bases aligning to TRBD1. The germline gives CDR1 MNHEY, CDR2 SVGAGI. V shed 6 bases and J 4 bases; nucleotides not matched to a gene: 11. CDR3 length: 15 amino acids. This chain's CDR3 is CASRGSGTGVYEQYF. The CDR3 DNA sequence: TGTGCCAGCAGAGGGTCCGGGACAGGTGTTTACGAGCAGTACTTC.

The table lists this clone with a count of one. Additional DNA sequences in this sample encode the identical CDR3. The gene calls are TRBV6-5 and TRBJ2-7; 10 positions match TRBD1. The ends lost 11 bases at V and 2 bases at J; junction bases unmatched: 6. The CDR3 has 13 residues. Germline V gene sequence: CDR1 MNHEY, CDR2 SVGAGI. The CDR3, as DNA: TGTGCCTCACGAGACAGGGGGCCCTACGAGCAGTACTTC. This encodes CASRDRGPYEQYF.

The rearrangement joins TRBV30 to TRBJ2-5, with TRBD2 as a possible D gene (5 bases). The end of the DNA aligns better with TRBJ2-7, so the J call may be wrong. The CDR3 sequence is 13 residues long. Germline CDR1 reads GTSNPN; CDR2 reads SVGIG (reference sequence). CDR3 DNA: TGTGCCTGGAGTGTGGAACGGGGCTACGAGCAGTACTTC. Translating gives CAWSVERGYEQYF.

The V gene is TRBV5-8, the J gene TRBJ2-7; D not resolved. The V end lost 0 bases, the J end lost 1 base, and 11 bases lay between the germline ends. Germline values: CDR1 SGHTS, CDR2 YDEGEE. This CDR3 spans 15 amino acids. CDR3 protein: CASSLGWFPSYEQYF. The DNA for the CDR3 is TGTGCCAGCAGCTTGGGGTGGTTCCCTTCCTACGAGCAGTACTTC.

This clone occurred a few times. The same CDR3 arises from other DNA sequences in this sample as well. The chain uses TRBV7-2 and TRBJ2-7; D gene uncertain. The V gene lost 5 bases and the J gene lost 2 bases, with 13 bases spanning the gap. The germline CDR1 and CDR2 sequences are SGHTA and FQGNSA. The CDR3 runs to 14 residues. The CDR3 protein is CASSLTGPAYEQYF. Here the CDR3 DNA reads TGTGCCAGCAGCCTTACCGGCCCGGCCTACGAGCAGTACTTC.

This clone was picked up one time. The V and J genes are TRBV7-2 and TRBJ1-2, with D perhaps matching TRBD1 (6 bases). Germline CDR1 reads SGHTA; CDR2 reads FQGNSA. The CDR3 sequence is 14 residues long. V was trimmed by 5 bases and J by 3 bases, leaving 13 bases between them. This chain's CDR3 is CASSRPGQDYGYTF. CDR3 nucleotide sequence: TGTGCCAGCAGCAGACCGGGACAAGACTATGGCTACACCTTC.

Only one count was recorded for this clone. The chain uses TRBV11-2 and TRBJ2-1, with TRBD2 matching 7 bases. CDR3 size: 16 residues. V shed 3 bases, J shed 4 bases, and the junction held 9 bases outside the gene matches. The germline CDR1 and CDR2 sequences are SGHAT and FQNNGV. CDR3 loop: CASSFGPGGRYNEQFF. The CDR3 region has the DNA TGTGCCAGCAGCTTTGGACCGGGCGGGAGATACAATGAGCAGTTCTTC.

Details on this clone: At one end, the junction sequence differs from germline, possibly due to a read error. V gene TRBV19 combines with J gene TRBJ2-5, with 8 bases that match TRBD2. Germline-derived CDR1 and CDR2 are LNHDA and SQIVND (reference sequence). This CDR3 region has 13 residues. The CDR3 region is CASSIDLGLARNF. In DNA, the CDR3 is TGTGCCAGTAGTATAGATCTCGGACTAGCCCGTAACTTC. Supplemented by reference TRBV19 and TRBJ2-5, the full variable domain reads DGGITQSPKYLFRKEGQNVTLSCEQNLNHDAMYWYRQDPGQGLRLIYYSQIVNDFQKGDIAEGYSVSREKKESFPLTVTSAQKNPTAFYLCASSIDLGLARNFGPGTRLLVL.